This TCR beta chain was captured in a study of CD8 T cells in Susac syndrome. RNA totalling about 0.5 to 1 ug underwent reverse transcription with random hexamers. TCRdb re-called the immunoSEQ multiplex PCR reads with MiXCR, one entry per CDR3 protein. The repertoire holds around 79,000 distinct CDR3 sequences, with just under 95% as singletons. The specimen was CD8+ T cells from PBMCs. This TCR derives from a human donor with multiple sclerosis.

CDR3 amino acids: CASRGEQETQYF. The CDR3, as DNA: TGTGCCAGTAGAGGGGAACAAGAGACCCAGTACTTC. The rearrangement joins TRBV19 to TRBJ2-5; a possible D gene is TRBD1 (5 bases). CDR3 length: 12 residues. The germline V and J ends were trimmed by 6 bases and 2 bases, with 7 bases remaining between them. Germline loops: CDR1 LNHDA, CDR2 SQIVND (reference sequence).